This T cell receptor beta chain was sequenced in a study of T cells in Graves' hyperthyroidism and ophthalmopathy. V shed 0 bases and J shed 3 bases, with 13 bases lying between them. Germline loops: CDR1 GTSNPN, CDR2 SVGIG (reference sequence). CDR3 size: 15 residues. Broader study findings: In blood, most of the thyroid clonotypes expanded above 0.001 were also present.

Comment on this clonotype: What it binds is not known. This could be a read error, since a much larger clone is one nucleotide away.

It was RNA transcripts that yielded the amplified TCR beta CDR3 regions. HTBI primers drove first-round RT-PCR of the TCR CDR3. TCRdb ran MiXCR on the multiplex PCR reads and lists one entry per CDR3 protein. The profile shows more than 350,000 distinct CDR3 sequences, around 15% of them singletons. Among ophthalmopathy patients, the Clinical Activity Score reached at least 3, the NOSPECS grade reached at least 4, and duration remained under 3 months. The receptor was isolated from a woman in her fifties or sixties with Graves' ophthalmopathy. The sample comprised blood. The chain uses TRBV30 and TRBJ2-3; weak D call: TRBD2 (6 bases). For the CDR3, the DNA is TGTGCCTGGAGTGTCTGCGGGACGGTAACAGATACGCAGTATTTT. It codes for CAWSVCGTVTDTQYF.